Described below is a single T cell receptor (beta chain) sequence and its context. Antigen: not known. V lost 3 bases to trimming and J lost 10 bases; unmatched junction nucleotides: 9. The CDR3 is made up of 15 amino acids. Germline lookup yields CDR1 KGHSH and CDR2 LQKENI. Unique molecular identifiers were incorporated into the prepared TCRbeta library. MiXCR was run by TCRdb on the PCR reads, yielding one entry per CDR3 protein. This table has about 500,000 distinct CDR3 sequences, over 10% appearing once. The data originate from a study of T-cell reconstitution after alpha-beta-depleted transplantation in children. Overall study findings and caveats: Certain patients had high TCRbeta diversity at day 60, and it came from recipient T cells and thymic progenitors that survived. Two months or so post-transplant, alpha-beta T cells reportedly derived from several hundred expanded graft clones. Newly made T cells mostly supplied T-cell counts and diversity one year after transplant.

This TCR was sampled from a female patient under 10 years old who had a stem cell transplant for aplastic anemia, so the T cells may come from the graft donor. This chain joins TRBV18 and TRBJ2-1, with TRBD2 matching 10 bases. Sequenced material: PBMCs, mostly from graft donor cells, taken 180 days after TCRalphabeta/CD19-depleted stem cell transplant. The CDR3 bases are TGTGCCAGCTCACCGGGGCTAGCGGGAGCCGCAGAGCAGTTCTTC. Encoded protein: CASSPGLAGAAEQFF.